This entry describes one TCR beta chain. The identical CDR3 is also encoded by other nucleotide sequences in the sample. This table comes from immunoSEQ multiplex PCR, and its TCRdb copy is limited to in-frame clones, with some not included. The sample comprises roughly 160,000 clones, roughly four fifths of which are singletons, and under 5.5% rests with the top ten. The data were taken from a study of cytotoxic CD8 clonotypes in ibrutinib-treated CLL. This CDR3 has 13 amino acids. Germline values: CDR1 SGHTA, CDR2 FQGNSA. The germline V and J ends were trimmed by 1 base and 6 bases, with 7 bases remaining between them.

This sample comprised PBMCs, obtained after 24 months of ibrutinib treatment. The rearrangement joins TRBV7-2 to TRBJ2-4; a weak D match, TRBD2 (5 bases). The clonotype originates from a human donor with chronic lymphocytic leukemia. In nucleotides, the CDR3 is TGTGCCAGCAGCTTAGGGACTGGAAACATTCAGTACTTC. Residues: CASSLGTGNIQYF.